This T cell receptor beta chain is from a study of cytomegalovirus exposure and HLA in healthy donors (dated by TCRdb to about 2017). Study-wide context: In an earlier analysis of 587 of the donors, 276 Gb of sequence data and 117 million unique TCR beta sequences from roughly 180 million T cells were reported. An early release covering just under 650 HLA-typed donors comprised 250 to 350 gigabases of sequencing data and 85 million or so unique TCR sequences. In an earlier analysis of a few hundred of the donors, high-throughput TCR beta sequencing was used to judge whether each TCR beta V gene segment behaved as functional or pseudogenic. To predict cytomegalovirus infection status, the study combined high-throughput TCR immunosequencing, statistical association of individual TCRs with disease status, and machine learning. Donor age, sex, ethnicity and CMV serostatus were compiled alongside the repertoire data. A few DR-DQ haplotypes were treated as single units for association and clustering because of strong linkage in the cohort. A later genetic analysis used genome-wide SNP genotypes for about 65% of the roughly 700 donors, treating that subset as a discovery cohort. To study patterns of TCR occurrence, a later analysis re-analyzed previously published TCR beta repertoires from several hundred donors and added high-resolution HLA genotyping. The study aimed to test whether cataloging public T cell receptors could reveal signatures of past pathogen exposure. Of the approximately 400 genotyped donors, about 80% fell in the genetic ancestry cluster associated with self-reported Caucasian donors. Among 300 to 500 genotyped donors of the cohort, an average of about 240,000 unique TCR beta nucleotide sequences was sequenced per donor, of which about 18% were non-productive. The study used immunosequencing to profile the T cell repertoires of under 700 subjects and linked those repertoires to cytomegalovirus serostatus. In addition to the first cohort of 666 subjects, a separate validation cohort of about 120 different subjects was used. Every repertoire in the discovery cohort had been generated on one and the same sequencing platform. Rather than drawing on any new phenotypic data, the later analysis identified candidate immune exposures from TCR beta sequences and the way those sequences occurred across donors. Both class I and class II loci were covered by HLA typing, at four-digit resolution. Typing coverage differed by locus: A, B, C, DRB1 and DQB1 were typed in about 620-640 donors, DQA1 in about 500, DPA1 in 606, and DPB1 in roughly 470.

Reading from cysteine to phenylalanine, the CDR3 counts 15 amino acids. The kept DNA is CDR3 alone, 45 bases in frame from the first base. V lost 0 bases and J lost 3 bases; the stretch between them is 9 bases long. Based on the germline V gene, the CDR1 and CDR2 sequences are LGHNA and YSLEER. Details on this clone: The target of this receptor is not known. No base qualities exist here, and no much larger clone lies one base off it.

What the study reported, not specific to this receptor: Assigning TCR associations to individual alleles was difficult when HLA alleles, especially DR and DQ, strongly co-occurred. Across donors, most TCR sequences were observed very rarely, whereas some public TCRs were present in many individuals. In an earlier analysis of roughly 560 of the donors, most TCR beta V segments were observed in productive rearrangements about 90% or about 30% of the time, broadly matching IMGT annotations. At a false discovery rate of 0.05, a later analysis linked under 20,000 TCR beta sequences to specific HLA alleles. In both the original and validation cohorts, the classifier was reported to diagnose cytomegalovirus status with high specificity and sensitivity. This cohort had only TCR beta chains sequenced, and the lack of alpha or paired-chain data limited which features could be detected. Compared with equally common non-associated chains, HLA-associated TCR beta chains in a later analysis were more clonally expanded and had lower generation probabilities. Presence/absence analyses assumed roughly uniform sequencing depth across donors, an assumption that may not hold. A cluster of highly shared sequence variants was judged likely to be a technical artifact of the sequencing pipeline. A later analysis reported that several top co-occurrence clusters appeared linked to parvovirus B19, influenza, CMV and Epstein-Barr virus. Roughly 15 rarely observed V segments, including chromosome 9 orphons, were excluded from the earlier analysis of several hundred of the donors because counts were too low. Some IMGT-functional V segments, including TRBV6-2 and TRBV6-3, could not be told apart with the 87-base-pair reads, so those segments were excluded. Linkage disequilibrium might explain the correlated functional status among segregating V segments, but an unknown experimental factor could not be excluded. Most CMV-associated TCR beta chains appeared to be HLA-restricted in a later analysis, and the HLA associations seemed to be driven largely by CMV exposure. A further reported finding was that TCR beta sequences accurately predicted the HLA-A and HLA-B alleles for most subjects in the first cohort. Because HLA typing was unavailable for some donors at each locus, only the typed subset was used in association tests. A later analysis found that TCR association rates varied across HLA loci, with DRB1 alleles showing the most associated TCRs and HLA-C alleles the fewest. Compared with the approximately 720-donor mean, donors in an Asian-associated ancestry cluster had fewer N-insertions in productive TCRs, according to a later genetic analysis. It was suggested by the authors that the approach could potentially be generalized to other disease states and immunological phenotypes. A total of 150 to 200 TCR beta chains were listed by the study as associated with cytomegalovirus. An association between a missense DCLRE1C variant and V-gene and J-gene trimming of TCR beta chains was found in a later genetic analysis and replicated in an independent cohort. CMV serostatus was the only immune exposure information available for the cohort. A few of the identified cytomegalovirus-associated TCR beta chains were confirmed in vitro to be specific for cytomegalovirus antigens.

In total, approximately 690 healthy bone marrow donors made up the cohort. At the time of sampling, every cohort member was nominally healthy, though immune exposures that went unrecorded were likely present. The donor tested CMV seronegative, placing the donor among the 350 to 400 seronegative members of the cohort. Every donor gave a peripheral blood sample, and the peripheral blood mononuclear cells from that sample were used for TCR beta sequencing. Genomic DNA was extracted from the blood cell samples with the Qiagen DNeasy Blood Extraction Kit. Receptors were amplified or captured by the immunoSEQ multiplex PCR assay. For the multiplex PCR, a mixture combining 60 forward primers for TCR Vbeta segments and 13 reverse primers for TCR Jbeta segments was used. A multiplex PCR assay on genomic DNA amplified the CDR3 region of rearranged TCR beta genes. The amplified TCR beta libraries were sequenced on the Illumina HiSeq System as 87-base-pair reads. The study's own analysis went as follows. A later analysis tallied about 77 million unique TCR beta chains across the 640 or so repertoires, and approximately 9.9 million of those chains were shared by two or more donors. Raw reads were error-corrected and collapsed into unique sequences by a nearest-neighbor algorithm in which closely related sequences were merged to remove PCR and sequencing errors. Alignment of CDR3 sequences to IMGT reference sequences was used to assign V, D and J gene segments. For a sequence to be retained, a match of at least six nucleotides to both a V gene segment and a J gene segment was required. A rearrangement counted as productive if the CDR3 had no stop codons and remained in frame with V and J, and every other rearrangement counted as non-productive. CDR3 was defined according to IMGT convention as the region running from the second conserved V-encoded cysteine to the conserved J-encoded phenylalanine. The earlier analysis of some 550 of the donors excluded any sequence lacking an unambiguous match to a single V gene segment. In an earlier analysis of approximately 590 of the donors, V segments were called functional above 56.7% productive rearrangements and were called segregating when the between-donor standard deviation exceeded 5%. A statistical classification framework was built to diagnose cytomegalovirus status from the catalog of TCR beta chain sequences. In a later analysis, TCR nucleotide sequences were compared against IMGT/GENE-DB human TR gene sequences so that V and J genes could be assigned. In a later analysis, CDR3 sequences and most-parsimonious VDJ recombination scenarios were assigned using the TCRdist pipeline. In a later analysis, each TCR beta chain was defined by its CDR3 amino acid sequence together with its V-gene family, and reads without a unique V-gene family were excluded. As a way to deal with suspected cross-contamination and a sequencing artifact, a later analysis dropped 450 to 700 nucleotide sequences that were highly shared and had low generation probability. A later analysis calculated a clonal expansion index for each public chain from normalized within-repertoire ranks of inferred template counts. In a later analysis, generation probabilities were computed using a VDJ recombination model fitted to out-of-frame rearrangements, and the results were checked against IGoR. A later analysis scored TCR-TCR, TCR-HLA and TCR-CMV co-occurrence with hypergeometric tests, applying a repertoire-size bias correction to TCR pairs. In a later analysis, false discovery rates were estimated by permuting HLA or CMV assignments 20 times. In a later analysis, co-occurring TCRs were grouped using DBSCAN, and TCRdist sequence similarity was added for clustering within HLA-allele-positive subsets. Co-occurrence clustering excluded repertoires with fewer than 30,000 or more than 120,000 public chains, plus five with anomalous nucleotide sharing. As stored in TCRdb, this immuneACCESS dataset retains in-frame rearrangements with V and J assigned. A fraction of the clones does not appear; measured against another copy, unresolved V genes explain less than half of the discrepancy, and the remainder lacks a known reason. Clone size and the V and J calls come from that table; the DNA yielded D and trimming. Recorded for this sample are about 190,000 clones; around 87% of them occurred a single time. In total, the top ten clones hold over 1% of the sample.

Specimen: PBMCs. The sequence links TRBV4-3 to TRBJ1-3, with a weak D call of TRBD1 (5 bases match). The TCR originated in a man aged 25 to 40 in good health and CMV-seronegative. CDR3 region: CASSQDRGIGNTIYF. The sequenced DNA: TGCGCCAGCAGCCAAGATCGGGGGATTGGAAACACCATATATTTT.